This passage covers 2 T cell receptor beta chains from one sample sequenced in a study of blood T cell repertoires in COVID-19. The table came from immunoSEQ multiplex PCR; TCRdb's copy has only in-frame clones and leaves some out. The table lists 170,000 or so clones, 70% to 90% of them singletons. The material sequenced was peripheral blood. The receptors were sampled from a middle-aged man with active or convalescent COVID-19.

V and J are TRBV3-1 (or the pseudogene TRBV3-2) and TRBJ2-5; tentative D call: TRBD2 (5 bases). Trimming removed 1 base from V and 0 bases from J, with 12 bases in between. This CDR3 has 16 amino acids. In germline, CDR1 is LGHDT, CDR2 YNNKEL (reference sequence). The CDR3 is CASSQGPGLNQETQYF. CDR3 in DNA: TGTGCCAGCAGCCAAGGCCCCGGACTGAACCAAGAGACCCAGTACTTC.

The CDR3 here is CASSVGLGTGSYTF. For the CDR3, the DNA is TGTGCCAGCAGCGTAGGATTGGGGACAGGGAGCTACACCTTC. V is TRBV9 and J is TRBJ1-2; 9 bases match TRBD1. Losses at the gene ends were 0 bases for V and 9 bases for J; bases not matched to a gene: 6. The CDR3 totals 14 residues. CDR1 and CDR2 from the germline V gene are SGDLS and YYNGEE.